This T cell receptor (beta chain) was obtained from a study of STAT5B mutations in CD4+ large granular lymphocyte leukemia. Regarding the study as a whole: TRBV06-family usage was enriched in top patient clones (8/27) versus controls (2/35).

Here immunoSEQ multiplex PCR was the method, and the copy in TCRdb shows in-frame clones only, minus some. The repertoire holds more than 45,000 clones, with roughly three quarters as singletons. This clone was detected only a few times. Antigen unknown. Trimming removed 4 bases at V and 4 bases at J, with 13 bases between. The length of the CDR3 is 14 residues. CDR1 SGHRS and CDR2 YFSETQ come from the germline V gene. The rearrangement joins TRBV5-1 to TRBJ2-3; D remains unclear. The TCR was taken from a human donor in good health. The sample consisted of CD4+ T cells from blood buffy coats. The DNA of the CDR3 is TGCGCCAGCAGCCCTGAACGCGGCGCAGATACGCAGTATTTT. This translates into CASSPERGADTQYF.